The rows below give T cell receptor beta chains drawn from one sample of a study of OX40 agonist ivuxolimab in advanced cancers. Measured with immunoSEQ multiplex PCR; TCRdb has only the in-frame clones, and not every one. The table records over 45,000 clones, around 81% of them present only once. Sequencing used CD4+ or CD8+ T cells sorted from blood, obtained in a trial of the OX40 agonist ivuxolimab. The receptors shown here come from an adult with an advanced solid tumor such as melanoma, head and neck, liver or kidney cancer. The CDR3 runs from the conserved cysteine through the conserved F or W. Each record gives: V gene, J gene, CDR3 protein.

V: TRBV11-2
J: TRBJ1-6
CDR3: CASSDDRYYNSPLHF

V: TRBV5-8
J: TRBJ1-1
CDR3: CASSLTTGPGSEAFF

V: TRBV7-9
J: TRBJ2-7
CDR3: CASSFPEGVNYEQYF

V: TRBV19
J: TRBJ2-2
CDR3: CASSPGPGSGWTGELFF

V: TRBV10-1
J: TRBJ2-5
CDR3: CASSRGGETQYF

V: TRBV5-3
J: TRBJ2-7
CDR3: CARSLRWVFEQYF

V: TRBV7-9
J: NA
CDR3: CASSGRLAGVHEQYF

V: TRBV29-1
J: TRBJ2-1
CDR3: CSVRGPSEQFF

V: TRBV10-3
J: TRBJ2-2
CDR3: CATSPGTPNTGELFF

V: TRBV5-6
J: TRBJ2-1
CDR3: CASSLPTSADEQFF

V: TRBV30
J: TRBJ1-2
CDR3: CAWMGTGTNYGYTF

V: TRBV18
J: TRBJ2-5
CDR3: CASSPRSGETQYF

V: TRBV5-5
J: TRBJ1-1
CDR3: CASSLVGRASTEAFF

V: TRBV6-5
J: TRBJ2-5
CDR3: CASTPDREGETQYF

V: TRBV14
J: NA
CDR3: CASSQVVAGVTYEQYF

V: TRBV18
J: TRBJ2-7
CDR3: CTSGTNQYEQYF

V: TRBV7-7
J: TRBJ2-5
CDR3: CASSLVLAGKETQYF

V: TRBV5-1
J: TRBJ2-7
CDR3: CASSFDAIYEQYF